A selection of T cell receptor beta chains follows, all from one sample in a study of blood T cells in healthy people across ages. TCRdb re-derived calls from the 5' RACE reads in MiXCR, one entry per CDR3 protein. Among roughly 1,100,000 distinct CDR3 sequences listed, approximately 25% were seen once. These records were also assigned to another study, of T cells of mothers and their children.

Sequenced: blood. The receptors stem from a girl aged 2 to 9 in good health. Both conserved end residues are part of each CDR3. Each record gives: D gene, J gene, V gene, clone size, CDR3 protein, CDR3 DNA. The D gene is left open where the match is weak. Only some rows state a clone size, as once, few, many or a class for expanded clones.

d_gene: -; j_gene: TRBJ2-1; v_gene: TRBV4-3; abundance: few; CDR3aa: CASSQDPVASSYNEQFF; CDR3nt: TGCGCCAGCAGCCAAGACCCGGTGGCCAGCTCCTACAATGAGCAGTTCTTC
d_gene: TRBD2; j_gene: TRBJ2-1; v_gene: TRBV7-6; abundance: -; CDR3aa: CASSSWGGGEQFF; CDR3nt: TGTGCCAGCAGCTCATGGGGGGGAGGTGAGCAGTTCTTC
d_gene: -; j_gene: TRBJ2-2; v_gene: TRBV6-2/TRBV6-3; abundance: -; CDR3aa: CASSTLYENTGELFF; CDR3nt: TGTGCCAGCAGTACCTTATATGAAAACACCGGGGAGCTGTTTTTT
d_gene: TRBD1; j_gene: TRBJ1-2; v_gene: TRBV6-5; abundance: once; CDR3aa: CASSQLTGGEGYTF; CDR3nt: TGTGCCAGCAGTCAACTGACAGGGGGCGAGGGCTACACCTTC
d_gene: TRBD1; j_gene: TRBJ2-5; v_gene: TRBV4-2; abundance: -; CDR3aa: CASSDGDRDQETQYF; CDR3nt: TGTGCCAGCTCGGACGGGGACAGGGACCAAGAGACCCAGTACTTC
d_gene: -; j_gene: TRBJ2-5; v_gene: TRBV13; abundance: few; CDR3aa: CASSPGRAVEQYF; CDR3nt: TGTGCCAGCAGCCCGGGACGGGCCGTGGAGCAGTACTTC
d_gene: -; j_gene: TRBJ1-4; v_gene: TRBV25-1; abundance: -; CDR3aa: CASSATNDGEKLFF; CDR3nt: TGTGCCAGCAGTGCAACTAACGACGGTGAAAAACTGTTTTTT
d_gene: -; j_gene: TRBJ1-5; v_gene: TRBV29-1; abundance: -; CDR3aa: CSGGENGNQPQHF; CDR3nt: TGCAGCGGGGGGGAAAATGGCAATCAGCCCCAGCATTTT
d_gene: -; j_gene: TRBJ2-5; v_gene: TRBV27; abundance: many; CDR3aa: CASGSLGETQYF; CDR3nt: TGTGCCAGCGGTTCCCTAGGAGAGACCCAGTACTTC
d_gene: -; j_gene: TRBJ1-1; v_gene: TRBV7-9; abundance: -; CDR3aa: CANERDTEAFF; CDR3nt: TGTGCCAATGAGAGGGACACTGAAGCTTTCTTT
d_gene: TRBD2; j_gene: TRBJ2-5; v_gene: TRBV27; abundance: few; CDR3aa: CASSRYSGLETQYF; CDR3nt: TGTGCCAGCAGTCGATATAGCGGGTTGGAGACCCAGTACTTC
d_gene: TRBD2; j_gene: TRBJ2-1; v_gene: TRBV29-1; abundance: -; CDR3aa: CSVEVTSWYNEQFF; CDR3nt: TGCAGCGTTGAGGTGACTAGCTGGTACAATGAGCAGTTCTTC
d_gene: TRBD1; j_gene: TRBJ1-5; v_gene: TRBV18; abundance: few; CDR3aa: CASSDDRGELAQHF; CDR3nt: TGTGCCAGCTCCGACGACAGGGGCGAGTTAGCCCAGCATTTT
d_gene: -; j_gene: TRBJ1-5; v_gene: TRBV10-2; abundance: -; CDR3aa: CASGGGQPQHF; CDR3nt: TGCGCCAGTGGCGGGGGTCAGCCCCAGCATTTT
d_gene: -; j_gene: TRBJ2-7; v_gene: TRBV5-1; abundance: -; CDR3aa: CASSLEVGDLPYEQYF; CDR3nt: TGCGCCAGCAGCTTGGAGGTCGGAGACTTACCCTACGAGCAGTACTTC
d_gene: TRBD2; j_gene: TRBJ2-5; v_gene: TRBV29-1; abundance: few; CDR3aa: CSGRLAGDVETQYF; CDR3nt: TGCAGCGGACGACTAGCGGGAGACGTGGAGACCCAGTACTTC
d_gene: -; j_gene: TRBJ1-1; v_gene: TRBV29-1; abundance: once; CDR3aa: CSVEGARMNTEAFF; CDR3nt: TGCAGCGTTGAGGGAGCTAGAATGAACACTGAAGCTTTCTTT
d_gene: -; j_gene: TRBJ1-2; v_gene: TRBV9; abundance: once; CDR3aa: CASSVAREAEPGDGYTF; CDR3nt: TGTGCCAGCAGCGTAGCCAGGGAAGCGGAGCCCGGCGATGGCTACACCTTC
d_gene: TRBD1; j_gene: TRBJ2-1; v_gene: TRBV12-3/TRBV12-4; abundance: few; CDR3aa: CASTSTGAQNEQFF; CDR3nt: TGTGCCAGCACCTCGACAGGGGCTCAAAATGAGCAGTTCTTC
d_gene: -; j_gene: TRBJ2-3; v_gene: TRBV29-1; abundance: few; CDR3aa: CSVRQGPTLTDTQYF; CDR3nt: TGCAGCGTCCGCCAAGGGCCGACTCTCACAGATACGCAGTATTTT
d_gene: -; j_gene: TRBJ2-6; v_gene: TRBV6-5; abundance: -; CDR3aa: CASSLGSPGANVLTF; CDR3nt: TGTGCCAGCAGTTTAGGGAGTCCTGGGGCCAACGTCCTGACTTTC
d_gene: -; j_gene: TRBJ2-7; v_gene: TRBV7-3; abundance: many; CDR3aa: CASSLEPSSYEQYF; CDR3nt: TGTGCCAGCAGCTTGGAGCCTTCGAGCTACGAGCAGTACTTC
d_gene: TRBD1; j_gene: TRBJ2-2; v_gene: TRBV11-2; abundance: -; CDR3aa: CASSFYLSRGLQGADGELFF; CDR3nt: TGTGCCAGCAGCTTTTATTTGTCGCGAGGGTTACAGGGGGCTGACGGGGAGCTGTTTTTT
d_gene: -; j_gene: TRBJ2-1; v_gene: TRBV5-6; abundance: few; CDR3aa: CASSLEGRPFF; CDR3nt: TGTGCCAGCAGCTTGGAGGGGCGTCCGTTCTTC
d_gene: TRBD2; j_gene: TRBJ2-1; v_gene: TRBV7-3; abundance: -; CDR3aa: CASSLSGSNNEQFF; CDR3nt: TGTGCCAGCAGCTTGAGCGGGAGCAATAATGAGCAGTTCTTC
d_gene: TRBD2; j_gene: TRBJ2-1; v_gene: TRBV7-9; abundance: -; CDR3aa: CASSFWTRGQNEQFF; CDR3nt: TGTGCCAGCAGCTTTTGGACTAGAGGTCAGAATGAGCAGTTCTTC
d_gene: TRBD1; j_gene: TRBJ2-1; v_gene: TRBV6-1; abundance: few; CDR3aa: CASRKRYGQGIYNGQFF; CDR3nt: TGTGCCAGCAGGAAACGATATGGACAGGGGATATACAATGGGCAGTTCTTC
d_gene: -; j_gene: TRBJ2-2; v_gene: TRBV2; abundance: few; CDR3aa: CASLGQELHGELFF; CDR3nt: TGTGCCAGCTTAGGGCAGGAACTTCACGGGGAGCTGTTTTTT
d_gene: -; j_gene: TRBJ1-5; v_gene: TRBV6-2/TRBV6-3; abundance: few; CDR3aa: CASSVDGFNQPQHF; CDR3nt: TGTGCCAGCAGTGTCGACGGATTCAATCAGCCCCAGCATTTT
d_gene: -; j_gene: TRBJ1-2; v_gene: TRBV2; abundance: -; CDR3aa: CASNWDTHTLANYGYTF; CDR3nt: TGTGCCAGCAATTGGGACACACACACCCTAGCTAACTATGGCTACACCTTC
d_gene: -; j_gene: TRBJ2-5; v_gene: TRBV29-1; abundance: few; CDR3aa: CSVGITETQYF; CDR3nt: TGCAGCGTTGGGATTACAGAGACCCAGTACTTC
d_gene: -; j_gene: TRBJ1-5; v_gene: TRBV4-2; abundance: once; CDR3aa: CASSQEAYSNQPQHF; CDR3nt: TGTGCCAGCAGCCAAGAGGCTTATAGCAATCAGCCCCAGCATTTT
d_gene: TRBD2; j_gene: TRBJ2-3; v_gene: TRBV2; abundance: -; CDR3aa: CASRRELDTDTQYF; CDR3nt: TGTGCCAGCAGGCGGGAGTTAGACACAGATACGCAGTATTTT
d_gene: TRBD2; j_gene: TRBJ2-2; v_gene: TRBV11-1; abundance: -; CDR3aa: CASSEGLAGSNTGELFF; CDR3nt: TGTGCCAGCAGCGAGGGACTAGCGGGGTCGAACACCGGGGAGCTGTTTTTT
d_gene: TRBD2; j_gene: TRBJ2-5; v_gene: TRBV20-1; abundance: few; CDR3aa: CSARASGQETQYF; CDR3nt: TGCAGTGCTAGAGCTAGCGGGCAAGAGACCCAGTACTTC
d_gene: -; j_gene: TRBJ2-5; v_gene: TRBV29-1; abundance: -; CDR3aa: CSFKVQETQYF; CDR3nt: TGCAGCTTCAAGGTTCAAGAGACCCAGTACTTC
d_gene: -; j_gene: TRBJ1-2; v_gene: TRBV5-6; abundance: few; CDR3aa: CASSLTGFRGYTF; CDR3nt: TGTGCCAGCAGCTTGACAGGTTTCCGAGGCTACACCTTC
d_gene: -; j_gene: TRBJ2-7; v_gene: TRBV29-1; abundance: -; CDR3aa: CSVTLNYGQYF; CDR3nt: TGCAGCGTCACCCTAAACTACGGGCAGTACTTC
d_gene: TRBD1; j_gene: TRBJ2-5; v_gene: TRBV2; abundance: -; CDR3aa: CASSILTGQETQYF; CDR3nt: TGTGCCAGCAGCATACTGACAGGGCAAGAGACCCAGTACTTC
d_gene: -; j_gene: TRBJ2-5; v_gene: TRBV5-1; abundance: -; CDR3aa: CASSFDGHTQETQYF; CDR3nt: TGCGCCAGCAGCTTTGATGGTCATACACAAGAGACCCAGTACTTC
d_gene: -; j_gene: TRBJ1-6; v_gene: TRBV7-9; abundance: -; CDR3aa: CASSQDPLNSPLHF; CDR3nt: TGTGCCAGCAGCCAAGACCCCCTTAATTCACCCCTCCACTTT
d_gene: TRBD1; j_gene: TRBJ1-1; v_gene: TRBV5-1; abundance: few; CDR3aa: CASSFGQDFEAFF; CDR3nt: TGCGCCAGCAGCTTTGGACAGGATTTTGAAGCTTTCTTT
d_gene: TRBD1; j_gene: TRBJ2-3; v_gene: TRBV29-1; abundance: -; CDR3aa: CSVVWNRGKDTQYF; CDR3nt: TGCAGCGTTGTGTGGAACAGGGGTAAAGATACGCAGTATTTT
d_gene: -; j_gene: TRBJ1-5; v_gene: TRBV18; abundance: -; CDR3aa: CASSPLEMNQPQHF; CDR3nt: TGTGCCAGCTCACCGTTGGAAATGAATCAGCCCCAGCATTTT
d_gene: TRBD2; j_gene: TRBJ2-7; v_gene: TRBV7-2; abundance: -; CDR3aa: CASSSGWASGYEQYF; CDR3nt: TGTGCCAGCAGCTCAGGATGGGCTAGCGGATACGAGCAGTACTTC
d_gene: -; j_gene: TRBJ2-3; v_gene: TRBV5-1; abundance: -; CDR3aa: CASSFESGTQYF; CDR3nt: TGCGCCAGCAGCTTCGAGTCCGGAACGCAGTATTTT
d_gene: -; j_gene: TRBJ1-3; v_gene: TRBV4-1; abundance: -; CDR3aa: CASSQDAREVGNTIYF; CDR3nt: TGCGCCAGCAGCCAAGATGCCAGGGAAGTGGGAAACACCATATATTTT
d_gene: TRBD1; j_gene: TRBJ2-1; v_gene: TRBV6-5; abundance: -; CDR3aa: CASRPGQGGYNEQFF; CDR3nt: TGTGCCAGCAGACCTGGACAGGGAGGCTACAATGAGCAGTTCTTC
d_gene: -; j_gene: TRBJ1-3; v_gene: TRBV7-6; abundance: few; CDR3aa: CASSLGEGYPGNTIYF; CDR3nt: TGTGCCAGCAGCTTAGGAGAAGGTTATCCTGGAAACACCATATATTTT
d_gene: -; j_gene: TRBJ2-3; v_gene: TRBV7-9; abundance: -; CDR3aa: CASDFQADLSTDTQYF; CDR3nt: TGTGCCAGCGACTTCCAAGCGGACCTAAGCACAGATACGCAGTATTTT
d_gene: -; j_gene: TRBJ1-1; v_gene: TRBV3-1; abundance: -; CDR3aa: CASSQAGEGTEAFF; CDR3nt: TGTGCCAGCAGCCAAGCCGGTGAGGGAACTGAAGCTTTCTTT
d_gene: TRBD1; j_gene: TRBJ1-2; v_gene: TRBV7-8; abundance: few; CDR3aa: CASSSQSGQPYGYTF; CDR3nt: TGTGCCAGCAGCTCACAGTCGGGACAGCCCTATGGCTACACCTTC
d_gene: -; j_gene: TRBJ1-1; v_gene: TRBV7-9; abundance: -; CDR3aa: CASSLAAAGRGAFF; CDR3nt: TGTGCCAGCAGCTTAGCCGCTGCGGGCAGGGGAGCTTTCTTT